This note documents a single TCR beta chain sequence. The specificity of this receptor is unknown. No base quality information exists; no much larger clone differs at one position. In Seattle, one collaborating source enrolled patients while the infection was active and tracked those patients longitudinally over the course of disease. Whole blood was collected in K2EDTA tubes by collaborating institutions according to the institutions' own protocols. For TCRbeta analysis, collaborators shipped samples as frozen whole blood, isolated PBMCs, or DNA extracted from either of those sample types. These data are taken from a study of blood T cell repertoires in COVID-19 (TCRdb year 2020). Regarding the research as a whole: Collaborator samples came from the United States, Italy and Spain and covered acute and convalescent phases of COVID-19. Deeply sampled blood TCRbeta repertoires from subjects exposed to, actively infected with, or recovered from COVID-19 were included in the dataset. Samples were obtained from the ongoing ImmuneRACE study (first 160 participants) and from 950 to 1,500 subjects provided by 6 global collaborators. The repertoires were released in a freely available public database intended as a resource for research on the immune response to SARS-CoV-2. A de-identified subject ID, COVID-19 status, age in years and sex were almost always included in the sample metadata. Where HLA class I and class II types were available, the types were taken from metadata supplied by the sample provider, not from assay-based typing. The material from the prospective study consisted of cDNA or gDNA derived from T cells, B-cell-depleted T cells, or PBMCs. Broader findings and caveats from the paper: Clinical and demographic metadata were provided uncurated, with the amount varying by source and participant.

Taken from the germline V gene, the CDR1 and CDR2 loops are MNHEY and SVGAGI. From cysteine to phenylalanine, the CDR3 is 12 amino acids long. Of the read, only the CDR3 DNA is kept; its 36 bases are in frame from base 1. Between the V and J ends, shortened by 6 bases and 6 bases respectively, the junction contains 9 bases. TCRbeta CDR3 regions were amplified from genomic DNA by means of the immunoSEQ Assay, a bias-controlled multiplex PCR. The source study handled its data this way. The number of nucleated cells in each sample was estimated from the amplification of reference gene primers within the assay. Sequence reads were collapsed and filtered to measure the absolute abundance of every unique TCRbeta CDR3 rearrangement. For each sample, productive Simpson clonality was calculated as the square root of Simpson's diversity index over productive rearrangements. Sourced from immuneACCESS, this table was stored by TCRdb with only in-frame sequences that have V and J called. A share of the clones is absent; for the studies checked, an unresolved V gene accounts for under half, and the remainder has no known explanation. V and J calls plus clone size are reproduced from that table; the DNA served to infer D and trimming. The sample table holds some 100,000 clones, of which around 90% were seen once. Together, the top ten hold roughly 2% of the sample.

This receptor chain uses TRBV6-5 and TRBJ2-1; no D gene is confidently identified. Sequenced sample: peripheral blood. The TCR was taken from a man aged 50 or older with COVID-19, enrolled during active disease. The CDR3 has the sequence CASRASGNEQFF. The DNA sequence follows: TGTGCCAGCAGGGCATCGGGCAATGAGCAGTTCTTC.